The clone carrying this TCR beta chain was recorded once. This specimen belongs to a study of technical replicates of blood from a handful of donors. The CDR3 sequence is 16 residues long. Trimming left V 0 bases short and J 4 bases short, with 16 bases between. Germline V gene sequence: CDR1 SGDLS, CDR2 YYNGEE. Profiling relied on immunoSEQ multiplex PCR, and the TCRdb table lists in-frame clones only, not all of them. The sample lists about 14,000 clones, roughly three quarters occurring once. This sequence joins TRBV9 and TRBJ1-2; D is possibly TRBD1 (6 bases). This TCR was sampled from a human donor in good health. Sequenced input: PBMCs. CDR3 residues: CASSVESRGRSYGYTF. CDR3 in DNA: TGTGCCAGCAGCGTAGAGTCCAGGGGAAGGAGCTATGGCTACACCTTC. The full variable domain, its missing parts supplied by reference TRBV9 and TRBJ1-2, is DSGVTQTPKHLITATGQRVTLRCSPRSGDLSVYWYQQSLDQGLQFLIQYYNGEERAKGNILERFSAQQFPDLHSELNLSSLELGDSALYFCASSVESRGRSYGYTFGSGTRLTVV.